These 21 T cell receptor beta chains share one sample of origin, sequenced in a study of Graves' ophthalmopathy and Graves' hyperthyroidism. TCR beta CDR3 regions were amplified from RNA transcripts. The library came from an HTBI-primed first-round RT-PCR and a second-round multiplex PCR. TCRdb passed the multiplex PCR reads through MiXCR, listing each CDR3 protein once. The top ten hold over 8% of the sample, which has roughly 500,000 distinct CDR3 sequences, 13% to 15% seen once. Sequences were obtained from blood. These receptors were obtained from a woman aged 25 to 39 with Graves' ophthalmopathy.

J is TRBJ2-5 and V is TRBV11-2; D ambiguous. The ends were cut back, 2 bases at V and 1 base at J, with 8 bases in the middle. The length of the CDR3 is 14 residues. Germline values: CDR1 SGHAT, CDR2 FQNNGV. The CDR3 loop is CASSLMNSQETQYF. The CDR3 DNA reads TGTGCCAGCAGCTTAATGAACTCCCAAGAGACCCAGTACTTC.

About this clonotype itself: A clone one base away is much larger, so this may be a read error. The conserved phenylalanine or tryptophan is not found at the CDR3 terminus, so this likely reflects a read error. The V gene is TRBV28, the J gene TRBJ1-2; D gene uncertain. CDR3 size: 13 residues. Germline V gives CDR1 MDHEN, CDR2 SYDVKM. V shed 6 bases and J shed 7 bases, with 15 bases lying between them. As DNA, the CDR3 is TGTGCCAGCAGATGGGCCAGGTCAGCTGGCTACACCTCC. This codes for CASRWARSAGYTS.

The sample holds a few counts of this clonotype. The CDR3 here is CASSRTGGAGNQPQHF. For the CDR3, the DNA is TGTGCCAGCAGTCGGACAGGGGGCGCCGGGAATCAGCCCCAGCATTTT. This sequence joins TRBV6-1 and TRBJ1-5, with 11 bases lining up with TRBD1. Germline CDR1 is MNHNS and CDR2 is SASEGT. This CDR3 has 16 amino acids. V shed 5 bases and J 4 bases; nucleotides not matched to a gene: 7.

This clonotype was observed many times. The chain carries TRBV11-2 and TRBJ1-5; tentatively, D is TRBD1 (6 bases). CDR3 length: 14 residues. Between the trimmed V and J ends, which lost 3 bases and 11 bases, there was a span of 17 bases. The germline V gene encodes CDR1 SGHAT and CDR2 FQNNGV. The CDR3 reads CASSFGDRTGSQHF. CDR3 DNA sequence: TGTGCCAGCAGCTTCGGCGACCGAACAGGGTCCCAGCATTTT.

This chain uses TRBV20-1 with TRBJ1-1; D may be TRBD1 (6 bases). V gave up 3 bases and J gave up 0 bases, with 14 bases separating them. The CDR3 consists of 15 residues. Germline loops: CDR1 DFQATT, CDR2 SNEGSKA (reference sequence). The CDR3 sequence: CSASSQGMMNTEAFF. CDR3 coding DNA: TGCAGTGCTAGCAGTCAGGGGATGATGAACACTGAAGCTTTCTTT.

This sequence joins TRBV7-2 and TRBJ2-5, with 7 bases aligning to TRBD2. The CDR3 is 12 residues long. Unmatched junction bases numbered 4, after V lost 8 bases and J lost 4 bases. Per the germline V gene, CDR1 is SGHTA and CDR2 is FQGNSA. CDR3 in DNA: TGTGCCAGCGGACTAGGACTAGAGACCCAGTACTTC. This encodes CASGLGLETQYF.

This clonotype was seen repeatedly, ten times or more. The chain uses TRBV6-5 and TRBJ2-2; tentatively, D is TRBD1 or TRBD2 (5 bases each). This CDR3 comprises 12 residues. V was cut by 5 bases and J by 10 bases, with 11 bases left in between. CDR1 and CDR2 (germline): MNHEY, SVGAGI. The CDR3 bases are TGTGCCAGCAGTACTAGGGGTACGGAGCTGTTTTTT. It yields the protein CASSTRGTELFF.

At least ten counts were recorded for this clonotype. The chain combines TRBV11-3 with TRBJ2-7; the D gene is possibly TRBD1 (6 bases). The CDR3 is 14 residues long. Germline CDR1 is SGHNT and CDR2 is YENEEA. Trimming took off 2 bases at V and 0 bases at J, with 8 bases between the two ends. This chain's CDR3 is CASSLNRASYEQYF. For the CDR3, the DNA is TGTGCCAGCAGCTTAAACAGGGCCTCCTACGAGCAGTACTTC.

The CDR3 bases are TGTGCCAGCAGTATACGGACAGGGGGCGGGGAGACCCAGTACTTC. Its translation is CASSIRTGGGETQYF. The V gene is TRBV12-3 or TRBV12-4, the J gene TRBJ2-5; 11 bases match TRBD1. V shed 5 bases, J shed 5 bases, and the junction held 7 bases outside the gene matches. The CDR3 runs 15 residues.

This clonotype was recorded at least ten times. This chain connects TRBV12-3 or TRBV12-4 to TRBJ1-2; D ambiguous. This CDR3 has 13 residues. V lost 2 bases, J lost 5 bases, and 9 bases lay in between. The CDR3 sequence is CASSLRQAYGYTF. CDR3 coding DNA: TGTGCCAGCAGTTTAAGGCAGGCGTATGGCTACACCTTC.

This clonotype was picked up many times. This sequence joins TRBV2 and TRBJ1-1; D gene ambiguous. CDR1 and CDR2 (germline): SNHLY, FYNNEI. This CDR3 region has 13 residues. Trimming took off 4 bases at V and 3 bases at J, with 9 bases between the two ends. CDR3 protein: CASSVRADTEAFF. In nucleotides, the CDR3 is TGTGCCAGCAGTGTTAGGGCTGACACTGAAGCTTTCTTT. Full variable domain (missing parts from reference TRBV2 and TRBJ1-1): EPEVTQTPSHQVTQMGQEVILRCVPISNHLYFYWYRQILGQKVEFLVSFYNNEISEKSEIFDDQFSVERPDGSNFTLKIRSTKLEDSAMYFCASSVRADTEAFFGQGTRLTVV.

The J gene is TRBJ1-3, the V gene TRBV6-5; D is unresolved. This CDR3 has 16 amino acids. V dropped 3 bases and J dropped 0 bases, with 12 bases sitting between them. Germline V gene lookup returns CDR1 MNHEY and CDR2 SVGAGI. CDR3 nucleotide sequence: TGTGCCAGCAGTTATTTCGCCGTCTTCTCTGGAAACACCATATATTTT. Its translation is CASSYFAVFSGNTIYF.

This clonotype has just a few counts. One end of the junction does not line up with germline, which may come from a read error. The rearrangement uses TRBV20-1 and TRBJ1-3; D call uncertain. This CDR3 comprises 14 residues. CDR1 and CDR2 (germline): DFQATT, SNEGSKA (reference sequence). CDR3 amino acids: CSARGPAARDTIYF. The CDR3 DNA is TGCAGTGCCAGAGGGCCAGCCGCCCGGGACACCATATATTTT.

At least ten counts were recorded for this clonotype. The chain joins TRBV5-1 to TRBJ1-1, with a possible D match to TRBD1 (5 bases). The CDR3 loop spans 14 amino acids. CDR1 is SGHRS, CDR2 YFSETQ, per germline. V shed 1 base and J shed 4 bases, with 11 bases lying between them. CDR3 sequence: CASSLSGGSTEAFF. As DNA, the CDR3 is TGCGCCAGCAGCTTGTCGGGGGGTAGCACTGAAGCTTTCTTT.

In the case of this clonotype: A much larger clone is a single base away; this may be a read error. This sequence joins TRBV11-2 and TRBJ1-2; a possible D gene is TRBD1 (5 bases). The CDR3 totals 13 residues. Germline V lookup: CDR1 SGHAT, CDR2 FQNNGV. CDR3 loop: CASSVLWDYGYSF. DNA for the CDR3: TGTGCCAGCAGCGTCTTATGGGACTATGGCTACAGCTTC. The full variable domain, in which reference TRBV11-2 and TRBJ1-2 provide the parts outside the CDR3, is EAGVAQSPRYKIIEKRQSVAFWCNPISGHATLYWYQQILGQGPKLLIQFQNNGVVDDSQLPKDRFSAERLKGVDSTLKIQPAKLEDSAVYLCASSVLWDYGYSFGSGTRLTVV.

This clonotype was seen many times. The chain carries TRBV27 and TRBJ1-1, with no clear D. The CDR3 has 12 residues. Germline V lookup: CDR1 MNHEY, CDR2 SMNVEV (reference sequence). The V end was cut by 0 bases, the J end by 10 bases, with 9 bases between. CDR3 in DNA: TGTGCCAGCAGTTTATCGATCTTAGGAGCTTTCTTT. Translation: CASSLSILGAFF.

This clonotype has ten or more counts. The rearrangement uses TRBV28 and TRBJ2-7, with 7 bases identical to TRBD1. Trimming took 6 bases from V and 7 from J; bases not matched to a gene: 9. The germline V gene encodes CDR1 MDHEN and CDR2 SYDVKM. This CDR3 region has 13 residues. The CDR3 protein is CASRLQGSWEQYF. The CDR3 DNA follows: TGTGCCAGCAGGCTACAGGGGTCGTGGGAGCAGTACTTC.

This clonotype was found many times. V usage is TRBV6-1 and J usage is TRBJ1-2, with 7 positions matching TRBD1. The CDR3 consists of 16 residues. CDR1 is MNHNS, CDR2 SASEGT, per germline. With 6 bases clipped from V and 5 bases from J, the junction kept 15 bases outside the gene matches. The CDR3 sequence: CASSRRGGGVGYGYTF. The CDR3, as DNA: TGTGCCAGCAGCAGACGGGGAGGGGGCGTGGGGTATGGCTACACCTTC.

CDR3 bases: TGCGCCAGCAGCCAAGATAGAGCTAGTGGTGGGACCCAGTACTTC. Protein product: CASSQDRASGGTQYF. This rearrangement joins TRBV4-1 to TRBJ2-5; D is unclear. The CDR3 runs to 15 residues. CDR1 and CDR2 from the germline V gene are MGHRA and YSYEKL. V gave up 0 bases and J gave up 7 bases, with 15 bases separating them.

V gene TRBV6-1 combines with J gene TRBJ1-5; D gene ambiguous. V lost 8 bases and J lost 0, with 14 bases in between. From germline, CDR1 is MNHNS and CDR2 SASEGT. The CDR3 is made up of 15 amino acids. The CDR3 spells CASEGGVNSNQPQHF. The CDR3 DNA follows: TGTGCCAGCGAAGGAGGCGTCAATAGCAATCAGCCCCAGCATTTT.

This clonotype appeared many times. The V gene is TRBV30, the J gene TRBJ2-7; D is undetermined. The CDR3 is made up of 12 amino acids. Trimming took off 2 bases at V and 4 bases at J, with 9 bases between the two ends. Germline CDR1 is GTSNPN and CDR2 is SVGIG (reference sequence). The DNA for the CDR3 is TGTGCCTGGAGTCGTTCCCTGTACGAGCAGTACTTC. Protein sequence: CAWSRSLYEQYF.